The rows below give T cell receptor beta chains drawn from one sample of a study of OX40 agonist ivuxolimab in advanced cancers. The protocol was immunoSEQ multiplex PCR, while the TCRdb copy is restricted to in-frame clones and leaves out a portion. Here the sample spans roughly 45,000 clones, about 75% being singletons. Source: CD4+ or CD8+ T cells sorted from blood, taken in a trial of the OX40 agonist ivuxolimab. The source of these receptors is an adult with an advanced solid tumor such as melanoma, head and neck, liver or kidney cancer. The CDR3 runs from the conserved cysteine through the conserved F or W. A D gene is named only where the DNA matches it firmly. For some rows the clone size is stated as once, few or many, or as a class when expanded; others skip it.

j_call v_call clone_size d_call cdr3_nt cdr3_aa
TRBJ2-7 TRBV5-6 . TRBD1 TGTGCCAGCAGCTTGGCCAGGGGGAATTCGGCCTACGAGCAGTACTTC CASSLARGNSAYEQYF
TRBJ2-1 TRBV10-1 . TRBD2 TGCGCCAGCAGTGAGTTACTAGCGGGAGATAATGAGCAGTTCTTC CASSELLAGDNEQFF
TRBJ2-7 TRBV6-1 . TRBD2 TGTGCCAGCAGTGCCGGGGGGGCTCTGGCCTACGAGCAGTACTTC CASSAGGALAYEQYF
TRBJ1-6 TRBV7-9 . . TGTGCCAGCAGCTTAGATCCCCTTTCACCCCTCCACTTT CASSLDPLSPLHF
TRBJ1-1 TRBV19 few . TGTGCCAGTAGTATCGGCGGCCTTAGGGGGGAAGCTTTCTTT CASSIGGLRGEAFF
TRBJ1-2 TRBV29-1 . . TGCAGCGTTGGGGAGTTTGACCCTAACTATGGCTACACCTTC CSVGEFDPNYGYTF
TRBJ2-6 TRBV5-1 . . TGCGCCAGCAGCTTGGTGGTTGTACAGGGAGGCTGGGCCAACGTCCTGACTTTC CASSLVVVQGGWANVLTF
TRBJ2-2 TRBV5-5 . . TGTGCCAGCAGCTTGACAGGGATAGTAACCGGGGAGCTGTTTTTT CASSLTGIVTGELFF
TRBJ1-4 TRBV7-9 . . TGTGCCAGCAGCTCCGGACGGACCTCTAATGAAAAACTGTTTTTT CASSSGRTSNEKLFF
TRBJ1-2 TRBV30 . . TGTGCCTGGAGTGACCCGGGACGGGACATCTATGGCTACACCTTC CAWSDPGRDIYGYTF
TRBJ1-6 TRBV27 . . TGTGCCAGCAGTTTATCAGGAGCGGCGGGCGCACCCCTCCACTTT CASSLSGAAGAPLHF
TRBJ2-3 TRBV6-5 few . TGTGCCAGCAGTTTGACAGGATCCACAGATACGCAGTATTTT CASSLTGSTDTQYF
TRBJ1-3 TRBV6-5 few . TGTGCCAGCAGCCTTAAACAGTATTGGGGAAACACCATATATTTT CASSLKQYWGNTIYF
TRBJ1-5 TRBV27 . . TGTGCCAGCAGTTTGGGGGGACTCCAGCCCCAGCATTTT CASSLGGLQPQHF
TRBJ1-5 TRBV6-6 . . TGTGCCATCCAAGAGGAGGGTAATCAGCCCCAGCATTTT CAIQEEGNQPQHF
TRBJ2-7 TRBV9 few . TGTGCCAGCAGCGGTAATAGCTACGAGCAGTACTTC CASSGNSYEQYF
TRBJ1-1 TRBV7-4 once . TGTGCCAGCAGCCTACCCGGCATTGAAGCTTTCTTT CASSLPGIEAFF
TRBJ2-7 TRBV29-1 . TRBD2 TGCAGCGTTGTCCTAGCGGGGAACTACGAGCAGTACTTC CSVVLAGNYEQYF
TRBJ2-3 TRBV9 . TRBD2 TGTGCCAGCAGCGTCGGACTAGGAGACACAGATACGCAGTATTTT CASSVGLGDTDTQYF
TRBJ2-7 TRBV5-1 . TRBD1 TGCGCCAGCAGCATACCGGGACAGGGGCAGGAGCAGTACTTC CASSIPGQGQEQYF
TRBJ1-4 TRBV5-1 . TRBD1 TGCGCCAGCAGACTCGGGGACAGATATAATGAAAAACTGTTTTTT CASRLGDRYNEKLFF
TRBJ1-1 TRBV19 few . TGTGCCAGTAGTACCCTTCGGGACACTGAAGCTTTCTTT CASSTLRDTEAFF
TRBJ2-1 TRBV30 . . TGTGCCTGGAGTGGCCGGGGCGGGCCCCCCAGGACCTACAATGAGCAGTTCTTC CAWSGRGGPPRTYNEQFF
TRBJ2-2 TRBV7-6 . . TGTGCCAGCAGCTCAACGGGGAACACCGGGGAGCTGTTTTTT CASSSTGNTGELFF
TRBJ2-1 TRBV11-3 . TRBD2 TGTGCCAGCAGCCCCAGCGGGAACGCCTACAATGAGCAGTTCTTC CASSPSGNAYNEQFF
TRBJ2-1 TRBV7-9 . . TGTGCCTCCAATGGGCAGGAGCAGTTCTTC CASNGQEQFF
TRBJ1-5 TRBV18 . . TGTGCCAGCTCACTTTCGGGGGGCCACCAGCCCCAGCATTTT CASSLSGGHQPQHF
TRBJ2-1 TRBV7-2 . . TGTGCCAGCAGCTTAGGCGGCCCCTACAATGAGCAGTTCTTC CASSLGGPYNEQFF
TRBJ1-3 TRBV19 . . TGTGCCAGTAACGACCCGGGAAACACCATATATTTT CASNDPGNTIYF
TRBJ2-7 TRBV5-1 . TRBD2 TGCGCCAGCAGCTTGGGGGCTAGCGGGAGGGCCTACGAGCAGTACTTC CASSLGASGRAYEQYF
TRBJ2-7 TRBV14 once TRBD1 TGTGCCAGCAGCCCTTTTGGGACAGGGGGATACGAGCAGTACTTC CASSPFGTGGYEQYF
TRBJ1-1 TRBV2 . . TGTGCCAGCGGGGGGAACACTGAAGCTTTCTTT CASGGNTEAFF
TRBJ2-4 TRBV9 . . TGTGCCAGCAGCCCCGGGGTAGCAGGGAACATTCAGTACTTC CASSPGVAGNIQYF
TRBJ2-3 TRBV5-1 . TRBD2 TGCGCCAGCAGCCAATATATAGCGGGAGGTGGGGATACGCAGTATTTT CASSQYIAGGGDTQYF
TRBJ2-2 TRBV16 . TRBD1 TGTGCCAGCAGCCACCTACAGGGGGCCCTGGACACCGGGGAGCTGTTTTTT CASSHLQGALDTGELFF
TRBJ1-5 TRBV27 . . TGTGCCAGCAGTTTACGGGGCTTTAATCAGCCCCAGCATTTT CASSLRGFNQPQHF
TRBJ2-5 TRBV7-7 once TRBD1 TGTGCCAGCAGCCTCGCGACAGGGGGCTATGAAGAGACCCAGTACTTC CASSLATGGYEETQYF
TRBJ2-4 TRBV10-1 . . TGCGCCAGCAGTGATGACAGATTAACCGGGAAAAACATTCAGTACTTC CASSDDRLTGKNIQYF
TRBJ1-1 TRBV7-8 . . TGTGCCAGCAGCGCAGGGTCGAGAGTAGCTTTCTTT CASSAGSRVAFF
TRBJ1-4 TRBV15 . . TGTGCCACCAGCCGGCGGTTGGGGGCGCCTAATGAAAAACTGTTTTTT CATSRRLGAPNEKLFF
TRBJ2-7 TRBV5-5 . . TGTGCCAGCAGCTCTGTGGGGAAGCAGTACTTC CASSSVGKQYF
TRBJ2-7 TRBV19 few TRBD2 TGTGCCAGTAGTATTAAGCGGGAGGGTGGCTACGAGCAGTACTTC CASSIKREGGYEQYF